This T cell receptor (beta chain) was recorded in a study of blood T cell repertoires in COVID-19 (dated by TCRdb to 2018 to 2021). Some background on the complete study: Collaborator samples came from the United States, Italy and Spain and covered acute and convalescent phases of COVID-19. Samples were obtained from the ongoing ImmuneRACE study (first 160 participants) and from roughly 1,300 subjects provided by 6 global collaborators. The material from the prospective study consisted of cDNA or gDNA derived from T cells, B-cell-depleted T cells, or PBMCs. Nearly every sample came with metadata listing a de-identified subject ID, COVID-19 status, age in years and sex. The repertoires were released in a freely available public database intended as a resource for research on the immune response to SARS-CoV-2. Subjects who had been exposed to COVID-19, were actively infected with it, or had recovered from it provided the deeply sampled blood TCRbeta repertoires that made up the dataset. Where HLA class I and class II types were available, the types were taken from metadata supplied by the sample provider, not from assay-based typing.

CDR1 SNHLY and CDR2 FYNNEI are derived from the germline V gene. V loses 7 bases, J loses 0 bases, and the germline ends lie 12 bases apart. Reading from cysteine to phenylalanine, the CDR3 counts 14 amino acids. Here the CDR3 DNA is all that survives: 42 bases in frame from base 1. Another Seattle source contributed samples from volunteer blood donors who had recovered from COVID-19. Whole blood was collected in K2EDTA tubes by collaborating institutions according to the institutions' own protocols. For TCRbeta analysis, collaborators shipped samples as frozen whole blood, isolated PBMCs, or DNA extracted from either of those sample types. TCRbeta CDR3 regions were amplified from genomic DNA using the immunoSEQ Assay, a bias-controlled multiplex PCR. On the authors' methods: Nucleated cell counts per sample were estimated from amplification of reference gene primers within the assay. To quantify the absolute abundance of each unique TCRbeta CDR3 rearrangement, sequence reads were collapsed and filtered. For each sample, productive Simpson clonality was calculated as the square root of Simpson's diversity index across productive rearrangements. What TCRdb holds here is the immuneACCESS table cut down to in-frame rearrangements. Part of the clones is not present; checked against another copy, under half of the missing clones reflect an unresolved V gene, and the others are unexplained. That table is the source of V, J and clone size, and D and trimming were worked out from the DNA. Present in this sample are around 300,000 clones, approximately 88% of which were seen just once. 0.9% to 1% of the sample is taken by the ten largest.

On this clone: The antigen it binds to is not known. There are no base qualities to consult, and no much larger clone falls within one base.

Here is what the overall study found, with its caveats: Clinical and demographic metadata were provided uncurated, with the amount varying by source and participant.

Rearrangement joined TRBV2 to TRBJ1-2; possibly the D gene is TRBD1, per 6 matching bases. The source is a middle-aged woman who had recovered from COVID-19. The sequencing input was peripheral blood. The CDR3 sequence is CASTDGTSNYGYTF. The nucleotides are TGTGCCAGCACCGATGGGACATCTAACTATGGCTACACCTTC. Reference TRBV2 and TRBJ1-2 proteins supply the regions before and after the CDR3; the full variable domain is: EPEVTQTPSHQVTQMGQEVILRCVPISNHLYFYWYRQILGQKVEFLVSFYNNEISEKSEIFDDQFSVERPDGSNFTLKIRSTKLEDSAMYFCASTDGTSNYGYTFGSGTRLTVV.